Given below is one T cell receptor beta chain in context. This sample was included in a study of blood T cell repertoires in COVID-19. As for the study in general: T cells, B-cell-depleted T cells, or PBMCs provided the cDNA or gDNA that served as material.

Clones were read by immunoSEQ multiplex PCR, and TCRdb kept only the in-frame ones, dropping some. In the table there are 150,000 or so clones, roughly 85% of which are singletons. CDR3 size: 16 residues. The sample was peripheral blood. The J gene is TRBJ2-1, the V gene TRBV21-1; the table gives TRBD1 as D, unverified against the DNA. TRBV21-1 is labeled a pseudogene. The TCR was taken from a woman aged 55 to 70 with COVID-19, enrolled during active disease. Here the CDR3 DNA reads TGTGCCAGCAGCAAAGAGCAGGGGGTTTTGTACAATGAGCAGTTCTTC. Translating it yields CASSKEQGVLYNEQFF.